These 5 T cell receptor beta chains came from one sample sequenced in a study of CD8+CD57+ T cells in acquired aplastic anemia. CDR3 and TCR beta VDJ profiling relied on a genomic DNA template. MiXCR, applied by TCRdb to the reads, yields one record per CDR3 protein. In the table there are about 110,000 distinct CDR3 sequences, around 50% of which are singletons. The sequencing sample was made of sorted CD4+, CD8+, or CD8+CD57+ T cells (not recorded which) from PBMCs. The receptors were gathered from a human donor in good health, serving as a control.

In nucleotides, the CDR3 is TGTGCCTGGAGGACAAACAGGGGGAACACTGAAGCTTTCTTT. Translating gives CAWRTNRGNTEAFF. The V and J genes are TRBV30 and TRBJ1-1; 7 bases fit TRBD1. This CDR3 comprises 14 residues. The V segment lost 3 bases and the J segment 1 base; nucleotides outside the gene matches: 5. Germline CDR1 is GTSNPN and CDR2 is SVGIG (reference sequence).

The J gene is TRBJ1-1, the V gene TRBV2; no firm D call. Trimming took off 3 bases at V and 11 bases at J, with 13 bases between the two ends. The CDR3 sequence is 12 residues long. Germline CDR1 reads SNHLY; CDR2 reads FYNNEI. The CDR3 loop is CASSENRRLAFF. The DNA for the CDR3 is TGTGCCAGCAGTGAGAATCGGAGGCTGGCTTTCTTT.

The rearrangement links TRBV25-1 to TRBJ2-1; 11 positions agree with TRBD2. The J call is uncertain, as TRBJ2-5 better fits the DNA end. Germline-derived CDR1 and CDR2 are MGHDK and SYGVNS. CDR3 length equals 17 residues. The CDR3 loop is CASSEFSGGGIQETQYF. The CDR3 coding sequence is TGTGCCAGCAGTGAGTTTAGCGGGGGGGGCATACAAGAGACCCAGTACTTC.

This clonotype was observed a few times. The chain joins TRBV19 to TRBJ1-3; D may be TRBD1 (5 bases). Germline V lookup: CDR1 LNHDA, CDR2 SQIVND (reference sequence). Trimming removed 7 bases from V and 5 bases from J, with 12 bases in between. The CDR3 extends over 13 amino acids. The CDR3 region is CASTDTGRNTIYF. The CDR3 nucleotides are TGTGCCAGTACGGACACCGGTCGAAACACCATATATTTT.

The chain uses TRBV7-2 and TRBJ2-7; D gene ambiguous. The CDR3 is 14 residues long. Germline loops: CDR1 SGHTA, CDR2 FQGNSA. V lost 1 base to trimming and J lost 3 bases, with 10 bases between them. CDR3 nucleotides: TGTGCCAGCAGCTTAGTCCAGACCTACTACGAGCAGTACTTC. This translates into CASSLVQTYYEQYF.